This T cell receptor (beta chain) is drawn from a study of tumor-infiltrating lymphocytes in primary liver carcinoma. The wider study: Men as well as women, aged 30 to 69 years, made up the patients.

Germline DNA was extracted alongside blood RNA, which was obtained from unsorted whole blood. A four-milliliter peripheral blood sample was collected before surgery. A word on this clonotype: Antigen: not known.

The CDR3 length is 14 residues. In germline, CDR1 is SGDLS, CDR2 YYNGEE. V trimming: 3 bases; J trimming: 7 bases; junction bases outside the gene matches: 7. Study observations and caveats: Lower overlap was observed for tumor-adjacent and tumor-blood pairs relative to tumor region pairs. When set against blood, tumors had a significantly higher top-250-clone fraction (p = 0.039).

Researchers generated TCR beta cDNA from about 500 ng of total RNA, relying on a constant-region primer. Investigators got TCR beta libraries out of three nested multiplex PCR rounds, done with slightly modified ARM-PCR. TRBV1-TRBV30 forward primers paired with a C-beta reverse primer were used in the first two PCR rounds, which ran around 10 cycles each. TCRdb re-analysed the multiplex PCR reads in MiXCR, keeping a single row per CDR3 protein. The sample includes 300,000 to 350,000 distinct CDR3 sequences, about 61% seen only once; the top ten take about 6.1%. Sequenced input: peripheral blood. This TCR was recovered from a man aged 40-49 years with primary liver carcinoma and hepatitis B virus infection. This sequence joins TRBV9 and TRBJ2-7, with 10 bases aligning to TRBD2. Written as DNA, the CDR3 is TGTGCCAGCAGCGCCCGATGGACTAGCGGAGAGCAGTACTTC. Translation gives CASSARWTSGEQYF. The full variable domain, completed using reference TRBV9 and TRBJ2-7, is DSGVTQTPKHLITATGQRVTLRCSPRSGDLSVYWYQQSLDQGLQFLIQYYNGEERAKGNILERFSAQQFPDLHSELNLSSLELGDSALYFCASSARWTSGEQYFGPGTRLTVT.